This T cell receptor (beta chain) was identified in a study of technical replicates of blood from four donors. Here immunoSEQ multiplex PCR was the method, and the copy in TCRdb shows in-frame clones only, minus some. Of 70,000 to 90,000 clones in the sample, roughly 94% were seen once. The CDR3 sequence is 13 residues long. Germline CDR1 is LNHDA and CDR2 is SQIVND (reference sequence). V was cut by 2 bases and J by 1 base, with 4 bases left in between. The sequence derives from a human donor in good health. The sample taken for sequencing was T cells isolated from PBMCs. The V and J genes are TRBV19 and TRBJ2-3, with D hard to call. The DNA for the CDR3 is TGTGCCAGTAGTATACAGGGCACAGATACGCAGTATTTT. Its translation: CASSIQGTDTQYF.